Listed here is a single T cell receptor (beta chain). Its matching antigen is unknown. With template switching, a universal primer site was added, and the cDNA carried unique molecular identifiers. TCRdb redid the calling of the 5' RACE reads with MiXCR, one entry per CDR3 protein. The data hold approximately 1.8 million distinct CDR3 sequences, with about 30% observed a single time. The CDR3 runs 14 residues. Trimming shortened V by 6 bases and J by 4 bases, and 15 bases separated the two germline ends. The germline CDR1 and CDR2 sequences are MNHEY and SVGEGT. The sample comes from a study of identical twins. Study findings and constraints: There were fewer insertions in abundant cord blood beta clonotypes, but memory repertoires showed no such pattern.

Sequencing was done on a sample of cord blood. This sequence was found in a newborn girl in good health. V is TRBV6-2 or TRBV6-3 and J is TRBJ1-1; tentatively, D is TRBD1 (6 bases). CDR3 sequence (DNA): TGTGCCAGCAGACTTCTACAGGGAATCACTGAAGCTTTCTTT. It encodes CASRLLQGITEAFF.